The 20 T cell receptor beta chains listed next were all sequenced from one sample in a study of shared clonotypes between healthy human individuals. Assay: immunoSEQ multiplex PCR; the TCRdb copy retains only in-frame clones and omits some. The repertoire has about 1.1 million clones, around three quarters of them found once; the top ten carry almost 0.9%. The source material was memory CD4+ T cells from PBMCs. Documented subset: CD45RA-negative fraction. The receptors stem from a young man in good health. Some clones in this sample may be carry-over from other donors' samples.

V usage is TRBV4-1 and J usage is TRBJ2-3; no reliable D call. CDR1 and CDR2 from the germline V gene are MGHRA and YSYEKL. The V end was cut by 0 bases, the J end by 2 bases, with 6 bases between. The CDR3 runs to 14 residues. CDR3 in DNA: TGCGCCAGCAGCCAAGATGGAGACACAGATACGCAGTATTTT. Its protein product is CASSQDGDTDTQYF.

This chain connects TRBV6-6 to TRBJ2-7, with D hard to call. Germline CDR1 reads MNHNY; CDR2 reads SVGAGI (reference sequence). Trimming cost V 7 bases and J 2 bases, with 15 bases left between them. The CDR3 spans 14 residues. CDR3 sequence (DNA): TGTGCCAGCACCCTATCAGACGGCGCCTACGAGCAGTACTTC. This gives the protein CASTLSDGAYEQYF.

The sample holds a few counts of this clone. This chain uses TRBV2 with TRBJ2-4; weak D call: TRBD2 (6 bases). The length of the CDR3 is 14 residues. V shed 1 base and J shed 4 bases, with 8 bases lying between them. Germline V gives CDR1 SNHLY, CDR2 FYNNEI. CDR3 loop: CASSEVGLKNIQYF. The DNA for the CDR3 is TGTGCCAGCAGTGAAGTGGGACTTAAAAACATTCAGTACTTC.

V and J are TRBV29-1 and TRBJ2-5; D not certain. In germline, CDR1 is SQVTM, CDR2 ANQGSEA. The length of the CDR3 is 11 residues. Trimming pared 6 bases from V and 5 bases from J, leaving 10 bases between. The chain's CDR3 is CSVLIGETQYF. In nucleotides, the CDR3 is TGCAGCGTACTAATAGGGGAGACCCAGTACTTC.

Remarks on this clone: A read error may be the cause here, since a much bigger clone is one base away. J is TRBJ1-2 and V is TRBV28; D is perhaps TRBD1 (5 bases). Germline CDR1 MDHEN, CDR2 SYDVKM. This CDR3 spans 14 amino acids. V dropped 1 base and J dropped 2 bases, with 8 bases sitting between them. The CDR3 coding sequence is TGTGCCAGCAGTTTATATGCAGGGAACTATGGCTACACCTTC. It is translated as CASSLYAGNYGYTF.

Only a few counts were recorded for this clone. J is TRBJ2-5 and V is TRBV5-8; 15 bases fit TRBD2. The CDR3 runs 17 residues. Germline V gene data show CDR1 as SGHTS and CDR2 as YDEGEE. After removal of 4 bases from V and 4 bases from J, the junction contained 8 bases not matched to a gene. CDR3 sequence: CASSVGLAGGLGETQYF. The DNA for the CDR3 is TGTGCCAGCAGCGTGGGACTAGCGGGAGGTTTAGGAGAGACCCAGTACTTC.

This clone was seen only once. The genes are TRBV5-1 and TRBJ1-1, with D unresolved. The length of the CDR3 is 13 residues. Looked up from germline, CDR1 is SGHRS and CDR2 is YFSETQ. V lost 5 bases and J lost 1, with 9 bases in between. The CDR3 DNA sequence: TGCGCCAGCAGACGGGTGAGGAACACTGAAGCTTTCTTT. Translated: CASRRVRNTEAFF.

The V and J genes are TRBV9 and TRBJ2-3; 8 nucleotides align to TRBD2. The V gene's germline CDR1 is SGDLS and CDR2 YYNGEE. Unmatched junction bases numbered 6, after V lost 0 bases and J lost 3 bases. CDR3 length: 16 amino acids. CDR3 coding DNA: TGTGCCAGCAGCGTAGTGCTGGCGGGAGGAACAGATACGCAGTATTTT. Translating gives CASSVVLAGGTDTQYF.

The CDR3 DNA follows: TGTGCCAGCAAGGACAGGGTGAACACTGAAGCTTTCTTT. Amino acid sequence: CASKDRVNTEAFF. The J gene is TRBJ1-1, the V gene TRBV6-5, with 8 bases matching TRBD1. V was clipped by 7 bases and J by 0 bases; unmatched bases: 1. The germline gives CDR1 MNHEY, CDR2 SVGAGI. This CDR3 is 13 amino acids long.

The V gene is TRBV27, the J gene TRBJ2-3; 13 bases align to TRBD2. J gave up 5 bases and V 5 bases, and 7 bases lay outside the gene matches. The CDR3 runs 16 residues. The germline gives CDR1 MNHEY, CDR2 SMNVEV (reference sequence). CDR3 loop: CASSRGLAGVKDTQYF. The CDR3 DNA sequence: TGTGCCAGCAGTCGTGGACTAGCGGGAGTTAAAGATACGCAGTATTTT.

V and J are TRBV29-1 and TRBJ1-2; D unclear. The V end was cut by 4 bases, the J end by 0 bases, with 6 bases between. Per germline, CDR1 SQVTM and CDR2 ANQGSEA. The CDR3 has 12 residues. For the CDR3, the DNA is TGCAGCGTTGTTGGCACTAACTATGGCTACACCTTC. Its protein product is CSVVGTNYGYTF.

V is TRBV7-8 and J is TRBJ2-2; tentatively, D is TRBD2 (5 bases). Germline lookup yields CDR1 SGHVS and CDR2 FQNEAQ. CDR3 length equals 13 residues. The CDR3 DNA reads as TGTGCGGCACGAGGACTGCTCACCGGGGAGCTGTTTTTT. As protein: CAARGLLTGELFF.

This clone has more than one count but fewer than ten. V usage is TRBV7-2 and J usage is TRBJ2-1; TRBD2 matches at 11 bases. V lost 4 bases and J lost 5; bases outside the gene matches: 4. Looked up from germline, CDR1 is SGHTA and CDR2 is FQGNSA. This CDR3 has 15 residues. CDR3 in amino acids: CASSYGLAGNNEQFF. DNA for the CDR3: TGTGCCAGCAGCTACGGACTAGCGGGCAACAATGAGCAGTTCTTC. Based on the CDR3 plus reference TRBV7-2 and TRBJ2-1, the full variable domain is GAGVSQSPSNKVTEKGKDVELRCDPISGHTALYWYRQSLGQGLEFLIYFQGNSAPDKSGLPSDRFSAERTGGSVSTLTIQRTQQEDSAVYLCASSYGLAGNNEQFFGPGTRLTVL.

CDR3 loop: CASSFDGGPQHF. For the CDR3, the DNA is TGTGCCAGCAGCTTTGACGGGGGGCCCCAGCATTTT. The chain carries TRBV7-3 and TRBJ1-5, with D tentatively TRBD1 (5 bases). The germline V gene encodes CDR1 SGHTA and CDR2 FQGTGA. Deletions cut 3 bases from V and 9 bases from J, with 9 bases between. The CDR3 sequence is 12 residues long.

The chain has TRBV5-1 and TRBJ2-1; 11 bases map to TRBD2. The germline V gene encodes CDR1 SGHRS and CDR2 YFSETQ. The CDR3 extends over 15 amino acids. Unmatched junction bases numbered 3, after V lost 3 bases and J lost 4 bases. CDR3 sequence (DNA): TGCGCCAGCAGCTCTGTAGCGGGAGGGTACAATGAGCAGTTCTTC. It codes for CASSSVAGGYNEQFF.

This clone was counted between two and nine times. This sequence joins TRBV9 and TRBJ2-7; possibly TRBD2 for D (7 bases). V was cut by 2 bases and J by 9 bases, with 12 bases left in between. The CDR3 has 12 residues. Germline values: CDR1 SGDLS, CDR2 YYNGEE. CDR3 nucleotides: TGTGCCAGCAGCGTTTATGGGGGGGCGCAGTACTTC. As protein: CASSVYGGAQYF.

In the case of this clone: Distinct nucleotide sequences in the sample also encode this CDR3. The chain carries TRBV28 and TRBJ2-7; 10 positions agree with TRBD2. Germline lookup yields CDR1 MDHEN and CDR2 SYDVKM. Trimming removed 5 bases from V and 4 bases from J; junction bases left unmatched: 8. The CDR3 runs 15 residues. CDR3 residues: CASSPWASGRYEQYF. The CDR3 DNA reads as TGTGCCAGCAGTCCCTGGGCTAGCGGGAGATACGAGCAGTACTTC.

The CDR3 reads CASSENPPFKGRETQYF. The CDR3 DNA is TGTGCCAGCAGTGAGAATCCCCCTTTTAAGGGCCGAGAGACCCAGTACTTC. The J gene is TRBJ2-5, the V gene TRBV2, with no clear D. The V gene lost 3 bases and the J gene lost 4 bases, with 21 bases spanning the gap. Germline CDR1 and CDR2: SNHLY and FYNNEI. This CDR3 is 17 amino acids long.

The V call is TRBV5-6, the J call TRBJ1-1; D gene unclear. Trimming removed 1 base from V and 0 bases from J, with 10 bases in between. The CDR3 loop spans 15 amino acids. Germline V lookup: CDR1 SGHDT, CDR2 YYEEEE. The DNA of the CDR3 is TGTGCCAGCAGCTTGAGTTATCTCATGAACACTGAAGCTTTCTTT. It yields the protein CASSLSYLMNTEAFF.

A note on this clone: At the DNA level, this CDR3 is encoded by other sequences in the same sample as well. The chain joins TRBV28 to TRBJ1-5; D gene unclear. The CDR3 sequence is 15 residues long. Germline CDR1 and CDR2: MDHEN and SYDVKM. The V and J ends lost 6 bases and 0 bases respectively, with 12 bases between them. CDR3 nucleotides: TGTGCCAGCAGCCGGACGGACTATAGCAATCAGCCCCAGCATTTT. Translating it yields CASSRTDYSNQPQHF.